This TCR beta chain was retrieved from a study of blood T cell repertoires in COVID-19. Study background: T cells, B-cell-depleted T cells, or PBMCs provided the cDNA or gDNA that served as material.

Germline loops: CDR1 SGHTA, CDR2 FQGNSA. This CDR3 spans 12 amino acids. V dropped 5 bases and J dropped 7; count of bases not matched to a gene: 2. Profiling relied on immunoSEQ multiplex PCR, and the TCRdb table lists in-frame clones only, not all of them. Seen here are about 160,000 clones, roughly 85% observed once, and the top ten hold about 3%. Material for sequencing was peripheral blood. This TCR came from a human donor with acute or convalescent COVID-19. The donor label of this sample is uncertain. The chain carries TRBV7-2 and TRBJ2-1, with TRBD1 matching over 7 bases. Written as DNA, the CDR3 is TGTGCCAGCAGCACCAGGGGGAATGAGCAGTTCTTC. It encodes CASSTRGNEQFF.